A single sample gave rise to the 32 T cell receptor beta chains below, sequenced in a study of OX40 agonist ivuxolimab in advanced cancers. Produced via immunoSEQ multiplex PCR; TCRdb's table is partial and in-frame only. Among around 65,000 clones, less than 95% were seen once, and the ten largest hold 12%. This specimen consisted of CD4+ or CD8+ T cells sorted from blood, obtained in a trial of the OX40 agonist ivuxolimab. The receptors here all came from an adult with an advanced solid tumor such as melanoma, head and neck, liver or kidney cancer.

As concerns this clone: Different DNA sequences within this sample yield the same CDR3. The V gene is TRBV4-1, the J gene TRBJ1-4; perhaps TRBD1 as D (5 bases). Germline V gene data show CDR1 as MGHRA and CDR2 as YSYEKL. The CDR3 totals 15 residues. With 4 bases removed from V and 4 bases from J, the gap between germline ends came to 13 bases. CDR3 nucleotides: TGCGCCAGCAGCCGTAGGGGCGAACTTAATGAAAAACTGTTTTTT. Residues: CASSRRGELNEKLFF.

J is TRBJ1-2 and V is TRBV2; 10 nucleotides match TRBD1. This CDR3 spans 15 amino acids. The germline V gene has CDR1 SNHLY and CDR2 FYNNEI. V shed 11 bases, J shed 6 bases, and the junction held 15 bases outside the gene matches. CDR3 sequence: CAGTDRGDVLHGYTF. DNA for the CDR3: TGTGCCGGGACGGACAGGGGGGATGTCCTCCATGGCTACACCTTC.

CDR3 nucleotides: TGTGCCAGCAGCCCGAAGGGACTAGCGGGAGTTGTAGGTGAGCAGTTCTTC. Translating gives CASSPKGLAGVVGEQFF. V and J are TRBV7-2 and TRBJ2-1; 14 nucleotides align to TRBD2. CDR1 is SGHTA and CDR2 is FQGNSA in the germline V gene. The CDR3 has 17 residues. J lost 9 bases, V lost 5 bases, and 12 bases had no gene match.

This clone turned up a few times. CDR3 in amino acids: CASSLGGVSYEQYF. CDR3 DNA: TGTGCCAGCAGCTTAGGGGGGGTCTCCTACGAGCAGTACTTC. The rearrangement uses TRBV7-9 and TRBJ2-7; a possible D gene is TRBD2 (6 bases). In germline, CDR1 is SEHNR, CDR2 FQNEAQ (reference sequence). V lost 1 base, J lost 0 bases, and 7 bases lay in between. This CDR3 is 14 amino acids long.

This clone was seen just once. This chain joins TRBV27 and TRBJ2-1, with TRBD1 matching over 7 bases. Germline lookup yields CDR1 MNHEY and CDR2 SMNVEV (reference sequence). The J segment lost 4 bases and the V segment lost 3 bases, leaving 12 bases of the junction unmatched. This CDR3 region has 17 residues. The chain's CDR3 is CASSLSSRQGVYNEQFF. In DNA form, the CDR3 reads TGTGCCAGCAGTTTGTCGTCCCGACAGGGAGTTTACAATGAGCAGTTCTTC.

The CDR3 loop is CASSPKRVAGPLTDTQYF. The CDR3 DNA sequence: TGCGCCAGCAGCCCGAAACGCGTAGCGGGACCGCTCACAGATACGCAGTATTTT. The V and J genes are TRBV4-1 and TRBJ2-3; 8 bases align to TRBD2. Germline V gene lookup returns CDR1 MGHRA and CDR2 YSYEKL. Germline trimming cut 4 bases from V and 2 bases from J; bases unmatched to any gene: 14. CDR3 length: 18 residues.

The chain uses TRBV27 and TRBJ2-7, with D unclear. This CDR3 is 13 amino acids long. The germline gives CDR1 MNHEY, CDR2 SMNVEV (reference sequence). V was cut by 3 bases and J by 3 bases, with 9 bases left in between. Here the CDR3 reads CASSFVGDYEQYF. The DNA for the CDR3 is TGTGCCAGCAGTTTTGTTGGTGACTACGAGCAGTACTTC.

The V and J genes are TRBV18 and TRBJ2-7, with a possible D match to TRBD2 (6 bases). Germline loops: CDR1 KGHSH, CDR2 LQKENI. V was clipped by 0 bases and J by 5 bases, with 11 bases between them. The CDR3 runs 14 residues. For the CDR3, the DNA is TGTGCCAGCTCACCACCGACTAGGACCCACGAGCAGTACTTC. Its protein product is CASSPPTRTHEQYF.

The chain combines TRBV7-9 with TRBJ2-7, with unresolved D. This CDR3 region has 15 residues. V lost 0 bases and J 7 bases, leaving 16 bases between the germline ends. Germline V lookup: CDR1 SEHNR, CDR2 FQNEAQ (reference sequence). CDR3 sequence: CASSLALEDLGEQYF. The CDR3 nucleotides read TGTGCCAGCAGCTTAGCGCTGGAAGACTTAGGAGAGCAGTACTTC.

The chain has TRBV5-1 and TRBJ2-7; D gene unclear. The CDR3 runs 14 residues. The V end lost 0 bases, the J end lost 3 bases, and 10 bases lay between the germline ends. Germline V lookup: CDR1 SGHRS, CDR2 YFSETQ. This CDR3 is CASSLVEGYYEQYF. CDR3 bases: TGCGCCAGCAGCTTGGTCGAAGGGTACTACGAGCAGTACTTC.

This clone was found a few times. CDR3 sequence: CASSGGLAGLRYNEQFF. The CDR3 DNA sequence: TGTGCCAGCAGCGGCGGACTAGCGGGGTTGAGATACAATGAGCAGTTCTTC. The rearrangement links TRBV9 to TRBJ2-1; 12 nucleotides match TRBD2. This CDR3 is 17 amino acids long. CDR1 SGDLS and CDR2 YYNGEE come from the germline V gene. Germline trimming cut 3 bases from V and 4 bases from J; bases unmatched to any gene: 8.

V usage is TRBV5-6 and J usage is TRBJ2-3; D remains ambiguous. The CDR3 runs 17 residues. Deletions cut 0 bases from V and 0 bases from J, with 14 bases between. Germline CDR1 is SGHDT and CDR2 is YYEEEE. This CDR3 reads CASSLALGPTSTDTQYF. The CDR3 DNA reads TGTGCCAGCAGCTTGGCCCTTGGACCTACTAGCACAGATACGCAGTATTTT.

J is TRBJ2-3 and V is TRBV4-2; D call uncertain. V lost 3 bases and J lost 4, with 8 bases in between. The CDR3 has 13 amino acids. Germline V CDR1 and CDR2: LGHNA, YNFKEQ. CDR3 coding DNA: TGTGCCAGCAGCCACAAAAAGGCAGATACGCAGTATTTT. Translated, it gives CASSHKKADTQYF.

CDR3 nucleotides: TGCGCCAGCAGCCACCCAGGAGACTACGAGCAGTACTTC. Translating gives CASSHPGDYEQYF. The genes are TRBV4-1 and TRBJ2-5, with no clear D. The J call may be faulty, since TRBJ2-7 better matches the DNA end. The CDR3 is 13 amino acids. Germline-derived CDR1 and CDR2 are MGHRA and YSYEKL.

V gene TRBV27 combines with J gene TRBJ2-7; 7 bases match TRBD1. Germline assignment: CDR1 MNHEY and CDR2 SMNVEV (reference sequence). There are 13 residues in the CDR3. V was pared by 4 bases and J by 0 bases, with 0 bases of the junction left unmatched. CDR3 nucleotides: TGTGCCAGCAGTTGGGACAGCTCCTACGAGCAGTACTTC. Translation: CASSWDSSYEQYF.

The chain uses TRBV7-9 and TRBJ2-7; D is unclear. Trimming removed 5 bases from V and 2 bases from J, with 13 bases in between. The V gene's germline CDR1 is SEHNR and CDR2 FQNEAQ (reference sequence). The CDR3 runs 14 residues. CDR3 in amino acids: CASSLPTQPYEQYF. For the CDR3, the DNA is TGTGCCAGCAGCCTCCCGACACAACCCTACGAGCAGTACTTC.

The DNA of the CDR3 is TGCAGCGTTGATCGTGGTGCTAGCGGGAGACGTAATGAGCAGTTCTTC. It specifies CSVDRGASGRRNEQFF. The chain is built from TRBV29-1 and TRBJ2-1; TRBD2 agrees at 10 bases. The CDR3 consists of 16 residues. Germline-derived CDR1 and CDR2 are SQVTM and ANQGSEA. With V trimmed by 3 bases and J by 7 bases, 12 bases remained unmatched.

The V gene is TRBV5-5, the J gene TRBJ2-7, with a weak D call TRBD1 (6 bases). The CDR3 contains 14 residues. Deletions cut 0 bases from V and 2 bases from J, with 9 bases between. Looked up from germline, CDR1 is SGHKS and CDR2 is YYEKEE (reference sequence). This CDR3 reads CASSLEQGAYEQYF. CDR3 sequence (DNA): TGTGCCAGCAGCTTGGAACAGGGTGCCTACGAGCAGTACTTC.

The V gene is TRBV2, the J gene TRBJ2-7; TRBD1 agrees at 7 bases. CDR3 size: 14 residues. Germline assignment: CDR1 SNHLY and CDR2 FYNNEI. The V segment lost 5 bases and the J segment 1 base; nucleotides outside the gene matches: 5. The CDR3 here is CASSSGQTSYEQYF. The CDR3 nucleotides read TGTGCCAGCAGTTCGGGACAGACATCCTACGAGCAGTACTTC. Full variable domain (rest looked up from reference TRBV2 and TRBJ2-7): EPEVTQTPSHQVTQMGQEVILRCVPISNHLYFYWYRQILGQKVEFLVSFYNNEISEKSEIFDDQFSVERPDGSNFTLKIRSTKLEDSAMYFCASSSGQTSYEQYFGPGTRLTVT.

The V call is TRBV19, the J call TRBJ2-5, with TRBD1 matching over 7 bases. V lost 4 bases, J lost 1 base, and 15 bases stayed unmatched. CDR1 is LNHDA and CDR2 is SQIVND in the germline V gene (reference sequence). CDR3 length: 18 amino acids. The CDR3: CASSTQPRTGLGQETQYF. DNA for the CDR3: TGTGCCAGTAGTACCCAACCCCGGACAGGCCTGGGCCAAGAGACCCAGTACTTC. The full variable domain, its missing parts supplied by reference TRBV19 and TRBJ2-5, is DGGITQSPKYLFRKEGQNVTLSCEQNLNHDAMYWYRQDPGQGLRLIYYSQIVNDFQKGDIAEGYSVSREKKESFPLTVTSAQKNPTAFYLCASSTQPRTGLGQETQYFGPGTRLLVL.

This clone has just a few counts. The V and J genes are TRBV5-1 and TRBJ2-7; 10 nucleotides agree with TRBD1. This CDR3 has 15 residues. J lost 2 bases, V lost 5 bases, and 7 bases had no gene match. Germline V lookup: CDR1 SGHRS, CDR2 YFSETQ. The DNA for the CDR3 is TGCGCCAGCAGGGTGGGGACAGGGGTTGCCTACGAGCAGTACTTC. Its protein is CASRVGTGVAYEQYF.

CDR3 protein: CASRERDRIPGELFF. The CDR3 region has the DNA TGTGCCAGCAGGGAACGGGACAGAATCCCCGGGGAGCTGTTTTTT. This sequence joins TRBV2 and TRBJ2-2, with 7 bases matching TRBD1. The CDR3 extends over 15 amino acids. V lost 6 bases, J lost 6 bases, and 10 bases stayed unmatched. The germline CDR1 and CDR2 sequences are SNHLY and FYNNEI.

This clone was detected only a few times. The same CDR3 arises from other DNA sequences in this sample as well. CDR3 bases: TGCGCCAGCAGCCAAGATGCGTACAATGAGCAGTTCTTC. It codes for CASSQDAYNEQFF. The chain couples TRBV4-1 to TRBJ2-1; unclear D gene. V lost 0 bases, J lost 4 bases, and 4 bases lay in between. CDR1 and CDR2 from the germline V gene are MGHRA and YSYEKL. This CDR3 spans 13 amino acids.

The rearrangement uses TRBV13 and TRBJ2-5; D is unresolved. The V end lost 4 bases, the J end lost 1 base, and 16 bases lay between the germline ends. Germline values: CDR1 PRHDT, CDR2 FYEKMQ (reference sequence). This CDR3 comprises 16 residues. CDR3 loop: CASSSTGRRFQETQYF. The CDR3 nucleotides are TGTGCCAGCAGCTCAACCGGTAGGCGTTTCCAAGAGACCCAGTACTTC.

This chain connects TRBV29-1 to TRBJ1-3, with D maybe TRBD1 (5 bases). Trimming cost V 3 bases and J 12 bases, with 24 bases left between them. CDR3 length: 15 amino acids. Germline-derived CDR1 and CDR2 are SQVTM and ANQGSEA. CDR3 sequence: CSVETGGTSASGIYF. DNA of the CDR3: TGCAGCGTTGAGACGGGGGGAACCTCCGCGAGCGGCATATATTTT.

The rearrangement uses TRBV13 and TRBJ2-5; 10 nucleotides agree with TRBD2. The CDR3 has 21 residues. Germline trimming cut 5 bases from V and 2 bases from J; bases unmatched to any gene: 23. Germline V lookup: CDR1 PRHDT, CDR2 FYEKMQ (reference sequence). The CDR3 is CASSTKNRLAGEVWLQETQYF. CDR3 DNA sequence: TGTGCCAGCAGCACAAAAAACAGGCTAGCGGGAGAGGTTTGGTTACAAGAGACCCAGTACTTC.

The J gene is TRBJ1-1, the V gene TRBV6-6; the match to TRBD1 covers 8 bases. V lost 6 bases and J lost 4; bases outside the gene matches: 10. Germline V CDR1 and CDR2: MNHNY, SVGAGI (reference sequence). The CDR3 covers 15 residues. CDR3 bases: TGTGCCAGCAGCCCCACAGGGGGAGAAGGCACTGAAGCTTTCTTT. Amino acid sequence: CASSPTGGEGTEAFF.

This chain uses TRBV7-8 with TRBJ1-6; D remains ambiguous. Trimming pared 3 bases from V and 8 bases from J, leaving 5 bases between. This CDR3 has 12 amino acids. The germline V gene has CDR1 SGHVS and CDR2 FQNEAQ. CDR3 in DNA: TGTGCCAGCAGCTTTCCGTATTCACCCCTCCACTTT. Its translation: CASSFPYSPLHF.

This clone has just a few counts. The J gene is TRBJ2-7, the V gene TRBV7-9, with 8 bases fitting TRBD1. CDR3 length: 12 residues. J lost 4 bases, V lost 5 bases, and 1 base had no gene match. From germline, CDR1 is SEHNR and CDR2 FQNEAQ (reference sequence). CDR3 residues: CASSGTGYEQYF. CDR3 in DNA: TGTGCCAGCAGCGGGACAGGATACGAGCAGTACTTC.

The J gene is TRBJ1-2, the V gene TRBV2; D gene uncertain. V shed 1 base and J shed 4 bases, with 16 bases lying between them. The CDR3 consists of 16 residues. Germline V CDR1 and CDR2: SNHLY, FYNNEI. The CDR3 coding sequence is TGTGCCAGCAGTGAAGTACTTGCCCCGGACGGCTATGGCTACACCTTC. This gives the protein CASSEVLAPDGYGYTF.

The genes are TRBV29-1 and TRBJ2-7; 7 bases line up with TRBD1. The germline V gene encodes CDR1 SQVTM and CDR2 ANQGSEA. The CDR3 consists of 12 residues. The V gene end was trimmed by 4 bases and the J gene end by 5 bases; junction bases not matched to a gene: 5. The CDR3 DNA follows: TGCAGCGTTGGTGCAGGGGGTCACGAGCAGTACTTC. Translating it yields CSVGAGGHEQYF.

In its sample, this clone was seen once. The chain links TRBV7-6 to TRBJ2-7; D call uncertain. CDR1 and CDR2 from the germline V gene are SGHVS and FNYEAQ. V dropped 5 bases and J dropped 5 bases, with 10 bases sitting between them. The CDR3 covers 12 residues. The CDR3 sequence is CASSDFPNEQYF. In DNA, the CDR3 is TGTGCCAGCAGCGACTTTCCCAACGAGCAGTACTTC. The variable domain in full, with the rest retrieved from reference TRBV7-6 and TRBJ2-7, is GAGVSQSPRYKVTKRGQDVALRCDPISGHVSLYWYRQALGQGPEFLTYFNYEAQQDKSGLPNDRFSAERPEGSISTLTIQRTEQRDSAMYRCASSDFPNEQYFGPGTRLTVT.